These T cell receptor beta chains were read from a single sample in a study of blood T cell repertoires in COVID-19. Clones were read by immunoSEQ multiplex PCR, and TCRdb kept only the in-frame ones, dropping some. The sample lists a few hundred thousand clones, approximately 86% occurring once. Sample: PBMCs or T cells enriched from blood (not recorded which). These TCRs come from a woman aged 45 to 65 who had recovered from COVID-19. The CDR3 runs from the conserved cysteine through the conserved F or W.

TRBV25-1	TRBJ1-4	CASGPGLREKLFF
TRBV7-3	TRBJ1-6	CASSQQGGGNSPLHF
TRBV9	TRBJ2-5	CASSPVPQGRETQYF
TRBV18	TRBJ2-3	CASSSPGTDTQYF
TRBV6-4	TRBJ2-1	CASSEGRDHNEQFF
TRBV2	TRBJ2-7	CASSERGQGPYEQYF
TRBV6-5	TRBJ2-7	CATRAGRYEQYF
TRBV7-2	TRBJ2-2	CASSPTRGGRELFF
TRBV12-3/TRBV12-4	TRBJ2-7	CASSLGQRYEQYF
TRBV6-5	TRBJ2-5	CASRKGLAGGETQYF
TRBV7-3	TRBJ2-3	CASATSGIRTDTQYF
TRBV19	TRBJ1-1	CASSRGGGGGTEAFF
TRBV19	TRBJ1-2	CASTPGQENYGYTF
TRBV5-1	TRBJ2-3	CASSLTAGFSTDTQYF
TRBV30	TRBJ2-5	CAWSLGQGGGETQYF
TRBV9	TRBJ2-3	CASSPIAYSTDTQYF
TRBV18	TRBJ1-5	CASSQEVGDQPQHF
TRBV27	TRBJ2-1	CASSPTPIAGAYNEQFF
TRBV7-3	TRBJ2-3	CASSLTYGRAIDTQYF
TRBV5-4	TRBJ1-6	CASTRDRDNSPLHF
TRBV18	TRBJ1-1	CASSPGTGVVTEAFF
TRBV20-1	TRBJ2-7	CSASWPSGKEDEQYF
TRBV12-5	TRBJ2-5	CASGQGTSWETQYF
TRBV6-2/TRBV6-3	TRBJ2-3	CASSYFGTSGPNTQYF
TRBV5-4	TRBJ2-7	CATKTGVSSYEQYF
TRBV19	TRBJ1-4	CASSIERNEKLFF
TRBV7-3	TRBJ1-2	CASSPDKNYGYTF
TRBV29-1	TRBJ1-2	CSVEGRGNYGYTF
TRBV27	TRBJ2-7	CASRLTGTYEQYF
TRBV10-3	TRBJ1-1	CAISESGNTEAFF
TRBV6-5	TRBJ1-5	CASSQKSNQPQHF
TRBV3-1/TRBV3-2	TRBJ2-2	CASSQVAGLGTGELFF
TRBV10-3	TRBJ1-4	CAISSPDEKLFF
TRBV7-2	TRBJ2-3	CASSLAGVVDTQYF
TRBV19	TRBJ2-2	CASSTTVNTGELFF
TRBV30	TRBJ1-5	CAWTGTGNNQPQHF
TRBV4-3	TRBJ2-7	CASSQVAGEVYEQYF
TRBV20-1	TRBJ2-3	CSARDLNTQYF
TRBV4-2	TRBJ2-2	CASSQESGLAGVGGELFF
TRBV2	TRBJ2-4	CASSLDSLAKNIQYF
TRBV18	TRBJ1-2	CASSPDSRYGYTF
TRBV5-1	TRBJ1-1	CASSLGGALVDTEAFF
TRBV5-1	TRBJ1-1	CASSLEGWSGRMNTEAFF
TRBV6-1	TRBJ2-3	CASSDRGWGTDTQYF
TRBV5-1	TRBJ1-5	CASSFGTGDDQPQHF